One and the same sample provided the 10 T cell receptor beta chains below, sequenced in a study of blood T cells in healthy people across ages. Through a sample-barcoded 5' primer and a J-beta primer mix, a second PCR was run for about 6 to 11 cycles. TCRdb recomputed calls from the 5' RACE reads with MiXCR, one row per CDR3 protein. This table has roughly 930,000 distinct CDR3 sequences, roughly 43% appearing once. Sequencing used blood. The receptors shown here come from a man in his thirties or forties in good health.

This chain connects TRBV20-1 to TRBJ2-4, with 14 bases lining up with TRBD2. The DNA end favors TRBJ2-7, so the J call may be wrong. CDR1 is DFQATT, CDR2 SNEGSKA, per germline (reference sequence). This CDR3 contains 15 residues. The CDR3 bases are TGCAGTGCTAGAACAGGACTAGCGGGGGGAAACGAGCAGTACTTC. Translated: CSARTGLAGGNEQYF.

In its sample, this clonotype was seen a few times. This chain uses TRBV7-9 with TRBJ2-4, with D tentatively TRBD1 or TRBD2 (5 bases each). Trimming cost V 2 bases and J 13 bases, with 12 bases left between them. The CDR3 sequence is 12 residues long. CDR1 and CDR2 from the germline V gene are SEHNR and FQNEAQ (reference sequence). CDR3 sequence (DNA): TGTGCCAGCAGCTTAAATGGGGGAGAGCAGTACTTC. As protein: CASSLNGGEQYF.

This clonotype was detected a few times. The chain carries TRBV7-8 and TRBJ1-5, with no clear D. V lost 5 bases, J lost 6 bases, and 8 bases lay in between. CDR1 SGHVS and CDR2 FQNEAQ come from the germline V gene. This CDR3 region has 12 residues. The chain's CDR3 is CASSESGQPQHF. CDR3 nucleotide sequence: TGTGCCAGCAGCGAATCCGGTCAGCCCCAGCATTTT.

In this sample, this clonotype turned up once. In nucleotides, the CDR3 is TGTGCCAGCAGTTACTCGTACAGGACTCAACAGCCCCAGCATTTT. Encoded protein: CASSYSYRTQQPQHF. V and J are TRBV6-6 and TRBJ1-5; weak D call: TRBD1 (5 bases). This CDR3 comprises 15 residues. The V end lost 0 bases, the J end lost 7 bases, and 13 bases lay between the germline ends. CDR1 is MNHNY, CDR2 SVGAGI, per germline (reference sequence).

The chain uses TRBV25-1 and TRBJ2-1; weak D call: TRBD1 (5 bases). The germline V gene has CDR1 MGHDK and CDR2 SYGVNS. V gave up 4 bases and J gave up 10 bases, with 17 bases separating them. The length of the CDR3 is 14 residues. CDR3 nucleotides: TGTGCCAGCAGTGCAACGGACACTGCCTACGAGCAGTTCTTC. Translated, it gives CASSATDTAYEQFF.

This chain links TRBV10-3 with TRBJ2-7; D possibly corresponds to TRBD1 (6 bases). CDR1 and CDR2 (germline): ENHRY, SYGVKD. The CDR3 is made up of 14 amino acids. The V end was cut by 7 bases, the J end by 2 bases, with 15 bases between. The CDR3 DNA follows: TGTGCCATCAAAGGCAGGGGACCAGCCTACGAGCAGTACTTC. Translation gives CAIKGRGPAYEQYF.

This clonotype appeared a few times. An end of the junction does not agree with germline; a read error may underlie this. This chain uses TRBV27 with TRBJ2-7, with 9 bases lining up with TRBD2. The CDR3 sequence is 15 residues long. From germline, CDR1 is MNHEY and CDR2 SMNVEV (reference sequence). CDR3 sequence reads: CASSISLAGLYEQYF. The CDR3 nucleotides are TGTGCCAGCAGTATATCGCTAGCGGGGTTGTACGAGCAGTACTTC.

The rearrangement links TRBV5-4 to TRBJ2-6, with D unresolved. Trimming pared 4 bases from V and 0 bases from J, leaving 8 bases between. This CDR3 spans 15 amino acids. Looked up from germline, CDR1 is SGHNT and CDR2 is YYREEE (reference sequence). CDR3 DNA sequence: TGTGCCAGCAGCGAGCGAAGCTCTGGGGCCAACGTCCTGACTTTC. Translated: CASSERSSGANVLTF. The entire variable domain, with the rest obtained from reference TRBV5-4 and TRBJ2-6, is as follows: ETGVTQSPTHLIKTRGQQVTLRCSSQSGHNTVSWYQQALGQGPQFIFQYYREEENGRGNFPPRFSGLQFPNYSSELNVNALELDDSALYLCASSERSSGANVLTFGAGSRLTVL.

V usage is TRBV5-1 and J usage is TRBJ2-2; either TRBD1 or TRBD2 may supply D (5 bases each). Germline V gives CDR1 SGHRS, CDR2 YFSETQ. The V gene lost 3 bases and the J gene lost 3 bases, with 9 bases spanning the gap. There are 14 residues in the CDR3. The CDR3 DNA reads TGCGCCAGCAGCTCCGGGGCCCACACCGGGGAGCTGTTTTTT. Residues: CASSSGAHTGELFF. Drawing the rest from reference TRBV5-1 and TRBJ2-2, the complete variable domain is KAGVTQTPRYLIKTRGQQVTLSCSPISGHRSVSWYQQTPGQGLQFLFEYFSETQRNKGNFPGRFSGRQFSNSRSEMNVSTLELGDSALYLCASSSGAHTGELFFGEGSRLTVL.

Ten or more counts support this clonotype. This chain joins TRBV9 and TRBJ2-3, with 7 bases matching TRBD2. There are 15 residues in the CDR3. Germline CDR1 reads SGDLS; CDR2 reads YYNGEE. Trimming cost V 4 bases and J 2 bases; bases outside gene matches: 7. The CDR3 loop is CASSLGGNPTDTQYF. The CDR3 nucleotides read TGTGCCAGCAGCCTCGGGGGGAATCCCACAGATACGCAGTATTTT.